These 25 T cell receptor beta chains came from one sample sequenced in a study of blood T cell repertoires in COVID-19. Clones were sequenced by immunoSEQ multiplex PCR, and TCRdb holds only the in-frame ones, with some missing. This table holds around 340,000 clones, about 90% found once. The sample consisted of PBMCs or T cells enriched from blood (not recorded which). These TCRs come from a woman in her 30s who had been exposed to COVID-19.

The V gene is TRBV20-1, the J gene TRBJ2-1; D not certain. Trimming left V 4 bases short and J 7 bases short, with 5 bases between. Looked up from germline, CDR1 is DFQATT and CDR2 is SNEGSKA (reference sequence). The CDR3 spans 10 residues. The CDR3 here is CSATGNEQFF. The CDR3 DNA sequence: TGCAGTGCTACCGGGAATGAGCAGTTCTTC.

The count of this clone is one. This chain connects TRBV6-5 to TRBJ2-5; 7 bases align to TRBD2. The CDR3 covers 15 residues. Per germline, CDR1 MNHEY and CDR2 SVGAGI. The ends lost 4 bases at V and 0 bases at J; junction bases unmatched: 5. CDR3 loop: CASSSASGNQETQYF. CDR3 bases: TGTGCCAGCAGTTCGGCTAGCGGAAACCAAGAGACCCAGTACTTC.

The gene calls are TRBV11-2 and TRBJ2-7; a weak D match, TRBD1 (5 bases). CDR3 length: 16 residues. Trimming left V 5 bases short and J 0 bases short, with 17 bases between. CDR1 and CDR2 (germline): SGHAT, FQNNGV. The CDR3 protein is CASSQADQGFSYEQYF. CDR3 coding DNA: TGTGCCAGCAGCCAAGCCGACCAGGGTTTCTCCTACGAGCAGTACTTC.

V is TRBV30 and J is TRBJ2-4; weak D call: TRBD2 (5 bases). The CDR3 covers 17 residues. In germline, CDR1 is GTSNPN, CDR2 SVGIG (reference sequence). The ends were cut back, 1 base at V and 3 bases at J, with 19 bases in the middle. In DNA form, the CDR3 reads TGTGCCTGGAGTGGGCCGGGGAAGTTGTTTGGCAAAAACATTCAGTACTTC. This sequence encodes CAWSGPGKLFGKNIQYF.

V usage is TRBV11-2 and J usage is TRBJ1-1; 7 nucleotides match TRBD1. V gave up 1 base and J gave up 4 bases; unmatched junction bases: 3. The CDR3 covers 14 residues. CDR1 is SGHAT, CDR2 FQNNGV, per germline. DNA of the CDR3: TGTGCCAGCAGCTTAGCGTACAGGGGCACTGAAGCTTTCTTT. This codes for CASSLAYRGTEAFF.

The chain couples TRBV29-1 to TRBJ1-1; D is ambiguous. In germline, CDR1 is SQVTM, CDR2 ANQGSEA. This CDR3 region has 12 residues. V was clipped by 3 bases and J by 2 bases, with 7 bases between them. The CDR3 loop is CSVDRSNTEAFF. The CDR3 nucleotides read TGCAGCGTTGACAGGTCAAACACTGAAGCTTTCTTT.

The chain carries TRBV11-1 and TRBJ1-2; possible D gene TRBD1, 5 bases. The CDR3 runs to 13 residues. In germline, CDR1 is SGHAT, CDR2 FQDESV (reference sequence). The V gene lost 5 bases and the J gene lost 5 bases, with 12 bases spanning the gap. CDR3: CASSAGGTYGYTF. CDR3 coding DNA: TGTGCCAGCAGCGCGGGGGGGACTTATGGCTACACCTTC.

The V gene is TRBV10-3, the J gene TRBJ2-7, with TRBD1 matching 11 bases. Germline V gives CDR1 ENHRY, CDR2 SYGVKD. Trimming at V came to 6 bases and at J to 5 bases, leaving 15 bases not matched to a gene. The CDR3 runs to 17 residues. CDR3 in DNA: TGTGCCATCAGCCCGAAACCCCCGGGACAGGGGGTCCACGAGCAGTACTTC. Its protein is CAISPKPPGQGVHEQYF.

The rearrangement joins TRBV18 to TRBJ1-1; a weak D match, TRBD1 (5 bases). Trimming cost V 1 base and J 5 bases, with 11 bases left between them. This CDR3 contains 14 residues. Germline V lookup: CDR1 KGHSH, CDR2 LQKENI. The CDR3 DNA reads as TGTGCCAGCTCACCACAGGCACGGGGGACTGAAGCTTTCTTT. Amino acid sequence: CASSPQARGTEAFF.

The chain has TRBV7-9 and TRBJ2-4; maybe TRBD2 (5 bases). This CDR3 contains 16 residues. Trimming took off 0 bases at V and 0 bases at J, with 9 bases between the two ends. The germline V gene has CDR1 SEHNR and CDR2 FQNEAQ (reference sequence). CDR3 sequence reads: CASSLAGGLAKNIQYF. The CDR3 DNA reads as TGTGCCAGCAGCTTAGCGGGTGGACTAGCCAAAAACATTCAGTACTTC.

The chain joins TRBV10-3 to TRBJ2-1; maybe TRBD2 (6 bases). Germline V gene sequence: CDR1 ENHRY, CDR2 SYGVKD. The CDR3 runs to 15 residues. Trimming removed 6 bases at V and 0 bases at J, with 12 bases between. The CDR3 reads CAISVADSSYNEQFF. The CDR3 DNA reads as TGTGCCATCAGCGTAGCGGATAGCTCCTACAATGAGCAGTTCTTC.

This clone was found a few times. This chain uses TRBV29-1 with TRBJ1-1, with D perhaps matching TRBD1 (6 bases). CDR1 and CDR2 (germline): SQVTM, ANQGSEA. The CDR3 totals 14 residues. V dropped 5 bases and J dropped 0 bases, with 13 bases sitting between them. CDR3 sequence (DNA): TGCAGCGTTACTCGGACAGCCATGAACACTGAAGCTTTCTTT. It codes for CSVTRTAMNTEAFF.

The J gene is TRBJ2-7, the V gene TRBV27, with 8 nucleotides matching TRBD2. Trimming cost V 2 bases and J 3 bases; bases outside gene matches: 6. CDR1 and CDR2 (germline): MNHEY, SMNVEV (reference sequence). The CDR3 loop spans 15 amino acids. This CDR3 is CASSLILAGHYEQYF. CDR3 nucleotide sequence: TGTGCCAGCAGTTTAATATTAGCGGGACACTACGAGCAGTACTTC.

This clone appeared a single time. The chain couples TRBV19 to TRBJ2-1; perhaps TRBD2 as D (7 bases). The ends were cut back, 6 bases at V and 3 bases at J, with 18 bases in the middle. The length of the CDR3 is 16 residues. Germline V gene sequence: CDR1 LNHDA, CDR2 SQIVND (reference sequence). CDR3 amino acids: CASRLGGGSIYNEQFF. The CDR3 region has the DNA TGTGCCAGTAGACTGGGGGGCGGGAGTATCTACAATGAGCAGTTCTTC.

CDR3: CSVGASGSSYEQYF. CDR3 DNA sequence: TGCAGCGTTGGGGCTAGCGGGTCCTCCTACGAGCAGTACTTC. The chain employs TRBV29-1 and TRBJ2-7, with 8 bases aligning to TRBD2. V was clipped by 4 bases and J by 0 bases; unmatched bases: 5. This CDR3 is built from 14 residues. The V gene's germline CDR1 is SQVTM and CDR2 ANQGSEA.

The chain is built from TRBV28 and TRBJ1-5, with TRBD1 as a possible D gene (6 bases). The CDR3 loop spans 15 amino acids. The germline V and J ends were trimmed by 6 bases and 5 bases, with 17 bases remaining between them. Per the germline V gene, CDR1 is MDHEN and CDR2 is SYDVKM. CDR3 nucleotides: TGTGCCAGCAGCCCCCGTTGGACAGAGGATCAGCCCCAGCATTTT. This sequence encodes CASSPRWTEDQPQHF. The full variable domain, its missing parts supplied by reference TRBV28 and TRBJ1-5, is DVKVTQSSRYLVKRTGEKVFLECVQDMDHENMFWYRQDPGLGLRLIYFSYDVKMKEKGDIPEGYSVSREKKERFSLILESASTNQTSMYLCASSPRWTEDQPQHFGDGTRLSIL.

The chain recombines TRBV18 with TRBJ1-4; TRBD1 is a possible D gene (5 bases). Trimming shortened V by 3 bases and J by 1 base, and 12 bases separated the two germline ends. Germline lookup yields CDR1 KGHSH and CDR2 LQKENI. The CDR3 contains 16 residues. The CDR3 coding sequence is TGTGCCAGCTCACCGGGGAGGGGAGGAACTAATGAAAAACTGTTTTTT. This gives the protein CASSPGRGGTNEKLFF.

In DNA, the CDR3 is TGTGCCAGCAGCTCCGGGACAGGGATTGGAAACACCATATATTTT. Translating gives CASSSGTGIGNTIYF. The rearrangement uses TRBV5-4 and TRBJ1-3; 9 bases agree with TRBD1. The CDR3 is 15 residues long. V dropped 3 bases and J dropped 3; count of bases not matched to a gene: 4. Germline V CDR1 and CDR2: SGHNT, YYREEE (reference sequence).

The rearrangement joins TRBV11-3 to TRBJ2-1; 11 nucleotides agree with TRBD2. This CDR3 comprises 16 residues. With V trimmed by 5 bases and J by 5 bases, 8 bases remained unmatched. The germline V gene encodes CDR1 SGHNT and CDR2 YENEEA. CDR3 sequence reads: CASSNRGLADHNEQFF. Here the CDR3 DNA reads TGTGCCAGCAGCAACCGGGGACTAGCGGACCACAATGAGCAGTTCTTC.

This chain joins TRBV27 and TRBJ1-5, with D possibly TRBD1 on 5 matching bases. CDR3 length equals 16 residues. From germline, CDR1 is MNHEY and CDR2 SMNVEV (reference sequence). Trimming took off 0 bases at V and 2 bases at J, with 11 bases between the two ends. For the CDR3, the DNA is TGTGCCAGCAGTTTATCGGCAGGGATCGGCAATCAGCCCCAGCATTTT. It encodes CASSLSAGIGNQPQHF.

J is TRBJ1-2 and V is TRBV28; no definite D call. The CDR3 extends over 14 amino acids. CDR1 is MDHEN, CDR2 SYDVKM, per germline. V lost 7 bases to trimming and J lost 1 base, with 13 bases between them. CDR3 DNA: TGTGCCAGCATCTCTCACGGGAATAACTATGGCTACACCTTC. This gives the protein CASISHGNNYGYTF.

The V and J genes are TRBV9 and TRBJ2-1; 9 bases agree with TRBD1. Trimming cost V 4 bases and J 10 bases; bases outside gene matches: 6. CDR1 is SGDLS and CDR2 is YYNGEE in the germline V gene. The CDR3 covers 13 residues. Here the CDR3 reads CASSPTGGKEQFF. CDR3 sequence (DNA): TGTGCCAGCAGCCCGACAGGGGGTAAAGAGCAGTTCTTC.

In its sample, this clone was seen a few times. The chain is built from TRBV24-1 and TRBJ1-2; TRBD1 aligns across 7 bases. The CDR3 runs to 14 residues. CDR1 and CDR2 from the germline V gene are KGHDR and SFDVKD. The V gene end was trimmed by 5 bases and the J gene end by 4 bases; junction bases not matched to a gene: 6. DNA for the CDR3: TGTGCCACCAGTGTGGGGGACAGTCTCTATGGCTACACCTTC. Its translation is CATSVGDSLYGYTF.

The CDR3, as DNA: TGCGCCAGCAGCTGGCCTCCGGCTGGAGGGGGCCGGGAGCAGTTCTTC. The encoded protein is CASSWPPAGGGREQFF. The chain joins TRBV5-1 to TRBJ2-1; weak D call: TRBD1 (7 bases). Per germline, CDR1 SGHRS and CDR2 YFSETQ. The CDR3 consists of 16 residues. The V end was cut by 3 bases, the J end by 10 bases, with 23 bases between.

V is TRBV7-3 and J is TRBJ2-2; a possible D gene is TRBD2 (6 bases). The germline gives CDR1 SGHTA, CDR2 FQGTGA. The V end was cut by 5 bases, the J end by 0 bases, with 10 bases between. This CDR3 is 15 amino acids long. The CDR3 spells CASSQQRANTGELFF. The CDR3 nucleotides are TGTGCCAGCAGCCAGCAGCGGGCGAACACCGGGGAGCTGTTTTTT.